The present TCR beta chain was sequenced within a study of CXCR3-negative and CXCR3-positive naive CD8 T cells (dated by TCRdb to about 2019). For the study in its entirety: In total, about 135 million TRB reads were obtained, or roughly 1.5 +/- 0.3 million reads per library. TRBV-TRBJ cluster analysis included naive subsets from several donors and memory cells from 3 donors. Diversity and physicochemical repertoire analyses were performed on 11 donors pooled from two independent experiments. The paper as a whole reports these results and caveats: Freshly isolated PBMCs were used for most assays because CXCR3 expression went down partially after cryopreservation. TRBV-TRBJ usage was similar between naive CXCR3-negative and CXCR3-positive cells from the same donor, while memory cells showed distinct patterns. Because surface CD5, which has been linked to self-reactivity in mice, was comparable between naive subsets, TCR interaction strength was also inferred from TRB CDR3 physicochemical properties. TRB CDR3s from CXCR3-positive naive cells showed higher hydrophobicity (lower Kidera factor 4), lower energy, and higher strength and volume indices than CXCR3-negative naive cells. Both naive subsets had comparably high repertoire diversity, while memory CD8+ T cells had much lower repertoire diversity.

Sequencing instrument: NextSeq 550. The Human TCR Profiling Kit (MiLaboratory) was used to make UMI-labeled 5' RACE TRB cDNA libraries. The full amount of extracted RNA was used for cDNA synthesis, and the full amount of resulting cDNA was used for PCR amplification. Libraries were prepared in parallel with an identical number of PCR cycles. Regarding the original processing steps: MIGEC and MiXCR extracted about 48,000 +/- 9,800 unique UMI-labeled TRB cDNA molecules per library, requiring at least two reads per UMI. Each library averaged about 40,000 +/- 10,000 functional in-frame TRB CDR3 nucleotide clonotypes without stop codons. Diversity metrics, including normalized Shannon-Wiener and Chao1, were computed in VDJtools after downsampling to 5000 UMI-labeled TRB molecules per sample. Clonotype-size-weighted physicochemical properties of the central five CDR3 residues (interaction energy, strength, volume and Kidera factor 4) were computed in VDJtools. After the reads were reprocessed by TCRdb, one entry was made per CDR3 protein sequence, with no DNA. TCRdb assigned the V and J calls; the authors' analysis was not used. For this sample, the table gives approximately 83,000 distinct CDR3 sequences. The ten most abundant clones make up 1.6% of the sample.

About this clonotype: It has no known antigen specificity.

The germline V gene (reference sequence) sets CDR1 to DFQATT and CDR2 to SNEGSKA. Reading from cysteine to phenylalanine, the CDR3 counts 16 amino acids. No DNA is listed. Each CD8+ T cell subset was flow-sorted in triplicate, with fewer than 350,000 cells per subset placed directly into RLT lysis buffer. Naive CD8+ T cells were defined stringently as CD45RO-CCR7+CD27+CD95- to exclude memory contaminants. Peripheral blood mononuclear cells were isolated from buffy coats by standard density gradient centrifugation. Naive CXCR3-negative and CXCR3-positive CD8+ T cells were flow-sorted on a FACSAria III. Total RNA was extracted from sorted cells using an RNeasy Mini Kit.

Sequenced input: naive CXCR3- CD8+ T cells from blood. The cell subset or site label of this sample denotes: CD45RO-CCR7+CD27+CD95- naive CD8+ T cells lacking CXCR3 (TNR3-). The chain employs TRBV20-1 and TRBJ2-1; TCRdb names TRBD2, which stays unverified in the absence of DNA. The TCR originated in a human donor in good health. Some clones in this sample may be carry-over from other donors' samples. The CDR3 corresponds to CSARDPGAGMYNEQFF.